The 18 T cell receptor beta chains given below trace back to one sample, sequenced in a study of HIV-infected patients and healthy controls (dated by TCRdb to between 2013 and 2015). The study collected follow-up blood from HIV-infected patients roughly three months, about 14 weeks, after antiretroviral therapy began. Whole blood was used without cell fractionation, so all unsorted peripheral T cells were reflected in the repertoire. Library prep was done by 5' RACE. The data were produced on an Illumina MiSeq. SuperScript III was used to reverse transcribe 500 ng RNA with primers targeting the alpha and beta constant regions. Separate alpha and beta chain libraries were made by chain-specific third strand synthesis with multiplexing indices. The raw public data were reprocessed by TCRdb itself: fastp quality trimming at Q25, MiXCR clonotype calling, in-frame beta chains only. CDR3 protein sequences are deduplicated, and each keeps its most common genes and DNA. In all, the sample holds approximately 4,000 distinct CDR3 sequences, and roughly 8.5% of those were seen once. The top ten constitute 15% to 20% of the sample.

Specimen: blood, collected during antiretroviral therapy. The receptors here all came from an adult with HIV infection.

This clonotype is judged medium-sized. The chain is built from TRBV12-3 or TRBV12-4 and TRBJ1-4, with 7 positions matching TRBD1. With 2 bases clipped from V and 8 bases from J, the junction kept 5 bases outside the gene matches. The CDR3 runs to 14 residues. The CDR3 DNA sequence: TGTGCCAGCAGTTTATCCAGGGGGGGCGAAAAACTGTTTTTT. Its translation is CASSLSRGGEKLFF.

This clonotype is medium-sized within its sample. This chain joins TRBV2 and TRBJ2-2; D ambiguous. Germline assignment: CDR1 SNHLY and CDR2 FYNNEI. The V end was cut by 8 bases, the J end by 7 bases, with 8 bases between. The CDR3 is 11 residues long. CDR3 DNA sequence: TGTGCCAGCGGATACAACGGGGAGCTGTTTTTT. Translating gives CASGYNGELFF. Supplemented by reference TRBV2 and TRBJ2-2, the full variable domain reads EPEVTQTPSHQVTQMGQEVILRCVPISNHLYFYWYRQILGQKVEFLVSFYNNEISEKSEIFDDQFSVERPDGSNFTLKIRSTKLEDSAMYFCASGYNGELFFGEGSRLTVL.

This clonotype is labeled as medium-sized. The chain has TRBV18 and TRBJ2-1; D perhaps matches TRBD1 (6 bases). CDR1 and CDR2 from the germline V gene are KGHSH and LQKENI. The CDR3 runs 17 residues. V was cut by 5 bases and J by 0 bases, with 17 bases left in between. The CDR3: CASSKRQDLLSYNEQFF. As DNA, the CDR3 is TGTGCCAGCTCAAAACGACAGGACCTTCTCTCCTACAATGAGCAGTTCTTC.

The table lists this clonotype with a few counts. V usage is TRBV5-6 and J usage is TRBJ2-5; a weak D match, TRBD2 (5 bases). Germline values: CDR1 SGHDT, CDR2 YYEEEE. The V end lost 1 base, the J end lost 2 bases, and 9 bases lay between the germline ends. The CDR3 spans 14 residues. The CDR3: CASSLLRVQETQYF. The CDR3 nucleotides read TGTGCCAGCAGCTTGTTGAGGGTGCAAGAGACCCAGTACTTC.

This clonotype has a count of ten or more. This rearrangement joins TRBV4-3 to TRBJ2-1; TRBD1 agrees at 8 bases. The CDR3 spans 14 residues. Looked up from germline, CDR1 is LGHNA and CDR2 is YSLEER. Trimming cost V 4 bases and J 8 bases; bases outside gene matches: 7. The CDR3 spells CASSLQGVGHEQFF. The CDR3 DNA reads TGCGCCAGCAGCCTACAGGGGGTTGGGCATGAGCAGTTCTTC.

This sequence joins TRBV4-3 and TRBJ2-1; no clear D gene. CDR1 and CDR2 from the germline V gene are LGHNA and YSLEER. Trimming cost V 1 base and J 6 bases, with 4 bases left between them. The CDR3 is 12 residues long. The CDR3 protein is CASSQGGNEQFF. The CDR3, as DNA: TGCGCCAGCAGCCAAGGGGGCAATGAGCAGTTCTTC.

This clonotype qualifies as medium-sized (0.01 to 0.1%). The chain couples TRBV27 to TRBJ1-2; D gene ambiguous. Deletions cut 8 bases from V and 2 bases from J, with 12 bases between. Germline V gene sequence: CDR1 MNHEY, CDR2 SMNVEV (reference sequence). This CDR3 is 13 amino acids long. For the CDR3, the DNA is TGTGCCAGCCTATTTACGGGGAACTATGGCTACACCTTC. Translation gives CASLFTGNYGYTF.

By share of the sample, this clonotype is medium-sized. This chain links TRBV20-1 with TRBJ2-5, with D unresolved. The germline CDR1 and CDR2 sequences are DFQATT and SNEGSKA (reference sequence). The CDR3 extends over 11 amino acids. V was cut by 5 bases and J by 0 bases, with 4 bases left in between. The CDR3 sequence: CSAQYQETQYF. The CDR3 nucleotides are TGCAGTGCTCAGTACCAAGAGACCCAGTACTTC.

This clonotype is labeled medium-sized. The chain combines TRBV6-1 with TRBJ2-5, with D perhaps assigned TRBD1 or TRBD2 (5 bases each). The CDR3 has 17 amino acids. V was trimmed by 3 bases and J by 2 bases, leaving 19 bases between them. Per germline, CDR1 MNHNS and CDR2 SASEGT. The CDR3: CASSDATGRGPQETQYF. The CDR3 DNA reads TGTGCCAGCAGTGACGCTACAGGACGGGGACCTCAAGAGACCCAGTACTTC.

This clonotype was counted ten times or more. CDR3 region: CASSDFLGDYGYTF. Written as DNA, the CDR3 is TGTGCCAGCAGTGACTTTCTTGGAGACTATGGCTACACCTTC. The rearrangement links TRBV6-1 to TRBJ1-2; D unclear. Germline lookup yields CDR1 MNHNS and CDR2 SASEGT. V lost 3 bases, J lost 3 bases, and 11 bases lay in between. The CDR3 sequence is 14 residues long.

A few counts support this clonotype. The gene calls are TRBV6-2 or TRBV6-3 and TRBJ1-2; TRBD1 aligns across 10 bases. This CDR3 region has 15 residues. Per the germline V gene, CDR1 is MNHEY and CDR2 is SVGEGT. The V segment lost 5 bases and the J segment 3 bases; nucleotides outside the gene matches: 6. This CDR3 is CASSDRGRIDYGYTF. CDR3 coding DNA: TGTGCCAGCAGTGACAGGGGGCGAATCGACTATGGCTACACCTTC.

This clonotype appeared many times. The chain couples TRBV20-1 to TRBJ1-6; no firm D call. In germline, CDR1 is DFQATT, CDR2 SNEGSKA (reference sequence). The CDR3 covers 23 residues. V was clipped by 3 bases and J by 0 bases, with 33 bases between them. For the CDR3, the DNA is TGCAGTGCTAGGGACTACGCTCTTGAGGGAGCGGGGATAGGGAGCTCCTATAATTCACCCCTCCACTTT. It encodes CSARDYALEGAGIGSSYNSPLHF.

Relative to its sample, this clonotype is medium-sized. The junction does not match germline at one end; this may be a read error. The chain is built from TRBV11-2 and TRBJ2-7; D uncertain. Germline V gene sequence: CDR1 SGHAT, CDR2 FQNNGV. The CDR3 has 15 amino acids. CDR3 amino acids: CASSSVGGFVRNFVF. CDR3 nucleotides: TGTGCCAGCAGCTCAGTAGGTGGATTCGTGAGGAACTTCGTCTTC. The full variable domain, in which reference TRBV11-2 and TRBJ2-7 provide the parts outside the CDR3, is EAGVAQSPRYKIIEKRQSVAFWCNPISGHATLYWYQQILGQGPKLLIQFQNNGVVDDSQLPKDRFSAERLKGVDSTLKIQPAKLEDSAVYLCASSSVGGFVRNFVFGPGTRLTVT.

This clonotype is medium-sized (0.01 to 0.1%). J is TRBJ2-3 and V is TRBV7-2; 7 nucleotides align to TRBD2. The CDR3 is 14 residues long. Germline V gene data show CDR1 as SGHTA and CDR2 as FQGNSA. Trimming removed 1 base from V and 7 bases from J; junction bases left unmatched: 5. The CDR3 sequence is CASSLDGTINTQYF. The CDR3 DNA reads TGTGCCAGCAGCTTAGACGGGACTATAAATACGCAGTATTTT.

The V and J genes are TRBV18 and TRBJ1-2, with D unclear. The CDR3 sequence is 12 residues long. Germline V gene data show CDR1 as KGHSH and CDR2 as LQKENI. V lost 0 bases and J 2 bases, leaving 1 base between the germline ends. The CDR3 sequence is CASSPPNYGYTF. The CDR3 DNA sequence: TGTGCCAGCTCACCACCGAACTATGGCTACACCTTC.

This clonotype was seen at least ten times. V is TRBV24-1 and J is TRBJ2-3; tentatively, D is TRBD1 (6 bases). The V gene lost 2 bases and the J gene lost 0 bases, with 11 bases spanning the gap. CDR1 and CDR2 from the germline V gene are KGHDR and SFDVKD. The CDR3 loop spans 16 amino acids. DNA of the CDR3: TGTGCCACCAGTGATTCCACACAGGGTAGCACAGATACGCAGTATTTT. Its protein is CATSDSTQGSTDTQYF.

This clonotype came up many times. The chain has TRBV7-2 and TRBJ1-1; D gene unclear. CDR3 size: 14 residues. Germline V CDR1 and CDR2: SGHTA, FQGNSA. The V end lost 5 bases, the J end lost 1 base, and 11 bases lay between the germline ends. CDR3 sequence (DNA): TGTGCCAGCAGCCTTGGTCCCCAGAACACTGAAGCTTTCTTT. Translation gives CASSLGPQNTEAFF.

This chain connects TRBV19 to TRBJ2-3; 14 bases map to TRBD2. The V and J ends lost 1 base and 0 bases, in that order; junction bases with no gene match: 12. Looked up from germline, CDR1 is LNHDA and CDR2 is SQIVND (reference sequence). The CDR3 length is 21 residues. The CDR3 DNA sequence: TGTGCCAGTAGTATAGCCCCTCCAGGACTAGCGGGGGGCACTAGCACAGATACGCAGTATTTT. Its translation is CASSIAPPGLAGGTSTDTQYF.